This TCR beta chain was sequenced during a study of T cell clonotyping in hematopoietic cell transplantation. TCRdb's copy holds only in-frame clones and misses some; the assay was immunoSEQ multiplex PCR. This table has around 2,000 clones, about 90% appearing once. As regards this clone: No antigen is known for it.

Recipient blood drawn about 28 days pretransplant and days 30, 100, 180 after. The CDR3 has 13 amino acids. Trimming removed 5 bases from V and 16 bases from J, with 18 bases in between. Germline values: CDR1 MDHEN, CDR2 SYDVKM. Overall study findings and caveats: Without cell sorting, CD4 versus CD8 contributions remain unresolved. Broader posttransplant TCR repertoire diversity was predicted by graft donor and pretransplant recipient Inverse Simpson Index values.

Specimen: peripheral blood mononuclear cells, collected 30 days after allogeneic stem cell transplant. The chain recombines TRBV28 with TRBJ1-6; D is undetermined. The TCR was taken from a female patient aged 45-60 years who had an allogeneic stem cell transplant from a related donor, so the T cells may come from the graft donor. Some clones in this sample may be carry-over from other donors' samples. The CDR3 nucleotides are TGTGCCAGCAGTCCCGGGCTCCAAAAGTGGCTCCACTTT. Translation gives CASSPGLQKWLHF.